Listed below are T cell receptor beta chains from one sample, sequenced in a study of T-cell memory formation after mild COVID-19. TCRdb independently ran MiXCR on the 5' RACE reads; one entry per CDR3 protein. The table shows approximately 570,000 distinct CDR3 sequences, with approximately 18% occurring only once. The sample was PBMCs or a T cell subset sorted from them (not recorded which). The receptors derive from an adult woman who had mild COVID-19 (a few samples of this study predate the infection). Cell type and time point are not known. Both conserved end residues are trimmed from each CDR3. Fields, in order: D gene, J gene, V gene, CDR3 protein. A D gene is named only where the DNA matches it firmly.

D: TRBD1; J: TRBJ1-1; V: TRBV7-9; CDR3: ASSPPLTGLNTEAF
D: TRBD2; J: TRBJ2-1; V: TRBV25-1; CDR3: ASSQAAGGRSSYNEQF
D: NA; J: TRBJ2-3; V: TRBV14; CDR3: ASSPLTRRSTDTQY
D: NA; J: TRBJ1-2; V: TRBV29-1; CDR3: SAEGGGLGYT
D: TRBD1; J: TRBJ2-3; V: TRBV5-1; CDR3: ASSTGTGFGTDTQY
D: NA; J: TRBJ1-2; V: TRBV7-9; CDR3: ASSLYRSDYGYT
D: TRBD2; J: TRBJ2-2; V: TRBV4-3; CDR3: ASSQADSGRGNTGELF
D: NA; J: TRBJ2-2; V: TRBV12-3/TRBV12-4; CDR3: ASSFERGGELF
D: TRBD1; J: TRBJ2-1; V: TRBV18; CDR3: ASSQQGAYNEQF
D: NA; J: TRBJ1-1; V: TRBV2; CDR3: ASRIGTRGTEAF
D: NA; J: TRBJ2-3; V: TRBV5-1; CDR3: ASSLHQTIYSTDTQY
D: TRBD1; J: TRBJ2-7; V: TRBV6-1; CDR3: ASSEYGTGGYEQY
D: NA; J: TRBJ2-1; V: TRBV29-1; CDR3: SFRAGTYNEQF
D: TRBD2; J: TRBJ2-3; V: TRBV6-2/TRBV6-3; CDR3: ASSTTSGGDTQY
D: NA; J: TRBJ2-2; V: TRBV24-1; CDR3: ATSQGKGELF
D: TRBD1; J: TRBJ2-1; V: TRBV7-2; CDR3: ASSPGQKRRSSYNEQF
D: TRBD2; J: TRBJ2-7; V: TRBV10-3; CDR3: AINDPGLANEQY
D: NA; J: TRBJ1-3; V: TRBV7-2; CDR3: ASSWEPIQISGNTIY
D: NA; J: TRBJ2-7; V: TRBV14; CDR3: ASSQNYGTSYEQY
D: TRBD2; J: TRBJ2-1; V: TRBV7-8; CDR3: ASSLSPSGSMSYNEQL
D: TRBD1; J: TRBJ2-3; V: TRBV7-9; CDR3: ASRFPLRGRGRTDTQY
D: NA; J: TRBJ2-2; V: TRBV4-1; CDR3: ASSQVFGGNTGELF
D: TRBD1; J: TRBJ1-5; V: TRBV10-3; CDR3: AIREQGDQPQH
D: NA; J: TRBJ2-7; V: TRBV4-3; CDR3: ASSQGVVGSYEQY
D: TRBD2; J: TRBJ2-5; V: TRBV29-1; CDR3: SVERGGAGIQETQY
D: TRBD1; J: TRBJ2-2; V: TRBV6-5; CDR3: ASSSRSPGQGTRLGTGELF
D: NA; J: TRBJ2-7; V: TRBV5-1; CDR3: ASSSLNSYEQY
D: TRBD1; J: TRBJ1-6; V: TRBV7-9; CDR3: ASSEGQTLDNSPLH
D: NA; J: TRBJ1-5; V: TRBV24-1; CDR3: ATSDSLRSNQPQH
D: TRBD1; J: TRBJ2-5; V: TRBV5-4; CDR3: ASSSLFRGRVEETQY
D: NA; J: TRBJ1-5; V: TRBV12-3/TRBV12-4; CDR3: ASSDGAPQH
D: TRBD2; J: TRBJ2-1; V: TRBV7-3; CDR3: ASSSPTSGGAYNEQF
D: TRBD2; J: TRBJ2-1; V: TRBV19; CDR3: ASKSSGILPSSYNEQF
D: NA; J: TRBJ1-2; V: TRBV7-6; CDR3: ASSPVREGGYT
D: NA; J: TRBJ1-2; V: TRBV20-1; CDR3: SAGQSRWGYT
D: TRBD2; J: TRBJ2-3; V: TRBV5-1; CDR3: ASSLGGGLAAVGDTQY
D: TRBD1; J: TRBJ2-5; V: TRBV9; CDR3: ASSGTDRTRETQY
D: NA; J: TRBJ2-2; V: TRBV27; CDR3: ASSRDDWGGELF
D: TRBD2; J: TRBJ2-3; V: TRBV4-2; CDR3: ASSRLAGGSTDTQY
D: NA; J: TRBJ2-7; V: TRBV12-3/TRBV12-4; CDR3: ASSLYRTEDYEQY
D: NA; J: TRBJ1-1; V: TRBV6-6; CDR3: ASSSYHINSHTEAF
D: NA; J: TRBJ2-4; V: TRBV7-9; CDR3: ASSLERAGIQY
D: TRBD1; J: TRBJ1-5; V: TRBV9; CDR3: ASSASGTGAQPQH
D: NA; J: TRBJ2-1; V: TRBV6-6; CDR3: ASSDGQVYNEQF
D: NA; J: TRBJ1-1; V: TRBV3-1; CDR3: ASSQETHREAF
D: NA; J: TRBJ1-4; V: TRBV7-9; CDR3: ASSLFRGEKLF
D: TRBD1; J: TRBJ2-7; V: TRBV5-5; CDR3: ASSNDRDEQY
D: TRBD2; J: TRBJ2-7; V: TRBV5-4; CDR3: ASSLWDYYSYEQY
D: NA; J: TRBJ1-6; V: TRBV7-3; CDR3: ASSLLGINSPLH
D: NA; J: TRBJ1-5; V: TRBV7-8; CDR3: ASSLAERGRHQPQH
D: TRBD2; J: TRBJ2-3; V: TRBV5-1; CDR3: ASSAALAGGFSTDTQY
D: NA; J: TRBJ1-3; V: TRBV11-2; CDR3: ASSAKGAGNTIY
D: TRBD2; J: TRBJ2-3; V: TRBV5-1; CDR3: ASSLVAGASTDTQY
D: TRBD1; J: TRBJ2-7; V: TRBV4-3; CDR3: ASSQDFVGDSTYEQY
D: NA; J: TRBJ1-2; V: TRBV27; CDR3: ASSLSVGRVGYT
D: TRBD2; J: TRBJ2-7; V: TRBV4-2; CDR3: ASSQDEAGGNSYEQY
D: NA; J: TRBJ2-7; V: TRBV5-1; CDR3: ASSYEQGNYEQY
D: NA; J: TRBJ2-2; V: TRBV24-1; CDR3: ATSANRDFHTAGELF
D: TRBD2; J: TRBJ2-3; V: TRBV7-9; CDR3: ASSLGAGGTTSTDTQY